The entry that follows covers one TCR beta chain sequence. The sample originates from a study of T cells in Graves' hyperthyroidism and ophthalmopathy. Looking at the study overall: Peripheral blood was obtained at initial diagnosis, preceding any treatment.

Amplification yielded TCR beta CDR3 regions, with RNA transcripts as the source. HTBI primers drove first-round RT-PCR of the TCR CDR3. MiXCR, applied by TCRdb to the multiplex PCR reads, yields one record per CDR3 protein. Seen here are 650,000 to 850,000 distinct CDR3 sequences, roughly 20% observed once, and the top ten hold 16%. Germline V lookup: CDR1 MNHEY, CDR2 SMNVEV (reference sequence). Trimming left V 3 bases short and J 2 bases short, with 7 bases between. The CDR3 totals 14 residues. This chain joins TRBV27 and TRBJ1-4; D remains unclear. The sequenced material came from blood. The clonotype originates from a woman aged 45 to 65 with Graves' hyperthyroidism that later progressed to Graves' ophthalmopathy. CDR3 in DNA: TGTGCCAGCAGTTTCAGGTTCACTAATGAAAAACTGTTTTTT. Amino acid sequence: CASSFRFTNEKLFF.